The entry below describes one T cell receptor beta chain. Sequenced by immunoSEQ multiplex PCR; TCRdb stores in-frame clones only, minus some. Seen here are approximately 160,000 clones, 80% to 95% observed once, and the top ten hold just over 2%. Germline V lookup: CDR1 SGHAT, CDR2 FQNNGV. The CDR3 runs 18 residues. J was trimmed by 5 bases and V by 1 base; bases with no gene match: 13. The data are from a study of control samples from healthy donors and cancer patients. This clonotype was sampled from a woman between 35 and 50 years old in good health. The chain employs TRBV11-2 and TRBJ2-2; 7 bases are shared with TRBD1. Material: blood. In DNA form, the CDR3 reads TGTGCCAGCAGCTTAGTGTTAGGGGGCGCCCCGAGGACCGGGGAGCTGTTTTTT. It is translated as CASSLVLGGAPRTGELFF. Complete variable domain (other parts from reference TRBV11-2 and TRBJ2-2): EAGVAQSPRYKIIEKRQSVAFWCNPISGHATLYWYQQILGQGPKLLIQFQNNGVVDDSQLPKDRFSAERLKGVDSTLKIQPAKLEDSAVYLCASSLVLGGAPRTGELFFGEGSRLTVL.